The rows below give T cell receptor beta chains drawn from one sample of a study of regulatory T cells in long-lasting Graves disease. Each CDR3 protein is one row after TCRdb ran MiXCR on the multiplex PCR reads. The sample records a few hundred thousand distinct CDR3 sequences, less than 25% being singletons. Sequenced here: peripheral blood mononuclear cells (PBMCs), sampled when the disease was refractory, from a patient treated with antithyroid drugs. Receptors originate from a female donor with Graves disease. The CDR3 runs from the conserved cysteine through the conserved F or W. Fields, in order: clone size, J gene, V gene, CDR3 protein. Size is stated for part of the rows, as once, few or many counts, or as a class when the clone is expanded.

>many|TRBJ1-4|TRBV2
CASSVGTGDSEKLFF
>NA|TRBJ2-4|TRBV29-1
CSVQLRGPAKNIQYF
>NA|TRBJ2-5|TRBV6-9
CASSYWASEREIQYF
>many|TRBJ2-7|TRBV11-2
CASSLIGRDHEQYF
>few|TRBJ1-1|TRBV7-3
CASSLTPGPIDTEAFF
>few|TRBJ2-2|TRBV7-9
CASSRTGDTGELFF
>NA|TRBJ2-7|TRBV20-1
CSARDREWGRGYEQYF
>once|TRBJ1-1|TRBV19
CASIQGGITEAFF
>NA|TRBJ1-3|TRBV20-1
CSARDRSGGNTIYF
>NA|TRBJ1-1|TRBV20-1
CSATLGGGQGAFF